This T cell receptor (beta chain) was identified in a study of shared clonotypes between healthy human individuals. Turning to the study itself: Three CD4 naive, three CD4 memory, two CD8 naive and one CD8 memory plate were used per donor. General study findings and limits: Sequencing of the sorted subsets was shown by rarefaction to be incomplete despite large depth. With few donors, the genetic and exposure-history diversity represented was limited.

The table came from immunoSEQ multiplex PCR; TCRdb's copy has only in-frame clones and leaves some out. In the table there are under 1,100,000 clones, 75% to 80% of which are singletons. The germline V gene encodes CDR1 MNHNY and CDR2 SVGAGI (reference sequence). Trimming cost V 2 bases and J 5 bases, with 15 bases left between them. This CDR3 region has 16 residues. Details on this clone: What it binds is not known.

The sequenced material came from memory CD4+ T cells from PBMCs. The subset is: CD45RA-negative fraction. The V gene is TRBV6-6, the J gene TRBJ2-2, with D tentatively TRBD1 or TRBD2 (6 bases each). The TCR was taken from a man aged 18 to 30 in good health. Some clones in this sample may be carry-over from other donors' samples. This CDR3 is CASSYNSGGPTGELFF. The CDR3, as DNA: TGTGCCAGCAGTTACAACTCTGGGGGGCCGACCGGGGAGCTGTTTTTT.